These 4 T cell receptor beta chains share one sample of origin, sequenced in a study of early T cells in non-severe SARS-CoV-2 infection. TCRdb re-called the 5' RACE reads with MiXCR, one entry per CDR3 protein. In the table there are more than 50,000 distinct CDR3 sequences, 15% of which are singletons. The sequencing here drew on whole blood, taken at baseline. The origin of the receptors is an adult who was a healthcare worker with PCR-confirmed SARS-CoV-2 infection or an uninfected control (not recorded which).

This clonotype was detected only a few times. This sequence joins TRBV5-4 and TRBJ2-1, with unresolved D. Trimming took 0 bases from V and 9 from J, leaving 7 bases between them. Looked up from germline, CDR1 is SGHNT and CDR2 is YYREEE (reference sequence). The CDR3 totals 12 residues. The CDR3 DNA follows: TGTGCCAGCAGCTTGGACTCGGCTGAGCAGTTCTTC. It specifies CASSLDSAEQFF.

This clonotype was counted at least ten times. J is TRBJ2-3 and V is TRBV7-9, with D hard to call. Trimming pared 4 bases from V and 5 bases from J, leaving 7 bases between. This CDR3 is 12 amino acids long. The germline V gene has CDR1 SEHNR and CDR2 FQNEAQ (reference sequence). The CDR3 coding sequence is TGTGCCAGCAGCTCTTTCCTAGATACGCAGTATTTT. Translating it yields CASSSFLDTQYF.

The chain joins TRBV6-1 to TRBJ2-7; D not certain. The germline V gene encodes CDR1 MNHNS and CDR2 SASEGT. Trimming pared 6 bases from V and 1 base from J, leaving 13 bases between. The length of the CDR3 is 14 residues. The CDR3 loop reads CASSPSLGSYEQYF. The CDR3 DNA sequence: TGTGCCAGCAGCCCTAGTCTTGGATCCTACGAGCAGTACTTC.

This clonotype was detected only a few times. The CDR3 nucleotides are TGTGCCAGCAGCATCCGACTAGCGGGAGTTGAGACCCAGTACTTC. Translated, it gives CASSIRLAGVETQYF. V usage is TRBV14 and J usage is TRBJ2-5; 12 bases line up with TRBD2. CDR1 and CDR2 from the germline V gene are SGHDN and FVKESK. Trimming cost V 5 bases and J 5 bases; bases outside gene matches: 6. This CDR3 comprises 15 residues.